This T cell receptor (beta chain) comes out of a study of shared clonotypes between healthy human individuals (dated by TCRdb to the early 2020s). Context from the whole study: The cohort included three men and two women between 18 and 49 years of age. For each donor, CD4 naive and CD4 memory were each given three plates, CD8 naive was given two plates, and CD8 memory was given one plate. To estimate repertoire size and how much clonotype sharing occurs between individuals, the study deeply sequenced the blood TCR repertoires of roughly 5 healthy adults. To increase sequencing depth and limit assay-specific biases, TCR repertoire library preparation and sequencing were carried out by different laboratories using diverse techniques. Per donor, leukapheresis produced somewhere between about 0.85 and 9.5 billion PBMCs. Study-wide conclusions, independent of this receptor: Compared with non-shared clonotypes, clonotypes shared by all four sorted-subset donors had higher generation probabilities. Because the study included a small number of donors, the genetic and exposure-history diversity represented was limited. Based on pairwise subsampling, the degree of clonotype sharing among donors was expected to be affected by sequencing depth. Sampling was limited to blood, and TCR repertoires in tissue likely differ from TCR repertoires in blood. Naive subsets generally had larger estimated clonotype richness than memory subsets. Incomplete sequencing was indicated by rarefaction of sorted-subset datasets, despite the large sequencing depth. Sharing across several donors was observed for around 5% of naive CD4, under 4% of naive CD8, 2% to 2.5% of memory CD4, and roughly 0.4% of memory CD8 clonotypes.

Using the deep immunoSEQ assay, multiplex PCR amplified TCR CDR3 regions from genomic DNA. For each cell subset, the extracted genomic DNA was distributed evenly across all wells of several immunoSEQ 96-well plates, and each plate served as one replicate. For sorted subsets, each replicate PCR was loaded with approximately 0.2 ug genomic DNA, equivalent to approximately 33,000 T cell genomes. Purified libraries were quantified with a Qubit 3.0 fluorometer, sized on a Bioanalyzer 2100, and re-quantified with the KAPA Library Quantification kit. Every immunoSEQ 96-well plate was sequenced on a separate single-read 150-cycle Illumina NextSeq 550 flow cell. Processing in the source paper ran as follows. The immunoSEQ output contained only junctional sequences without quality scores, so filtering could not match that applied to full-length reads. To assign V/J genes and CDR3, sequences were annotated using PyIR, a Python wrapper for IgBLAST v1.9, with IMGT germline references. Reads with weak V/J assignments (E-value above 1e-6), missing CDR3, stop codons, out-of-frame junctions, or ambiguous translated residues were removed. V3J clonotypes were defined as sequences sharing an identical inferred V gene, J gene, and CDR3 amino acid sequence. Percentage overlap between repertoires was calculated by dividing the number of shared unique clonotypes by the size of the smaller repertoire. Repertoire richness was assessed with RTK rarefaction, the Chao1 estimator, and Recon v2.1 estimates of unobserved clonotypes. Generation probabilities for all TCRbeta clonotypes obtained by the gDNA method from a few donors were computed using OLGA. Held by TCRdb, this immuneACCESS table contains in-frame sequences only and omits some clones. Under half of the omission traces to an unresolved V gene where checked; the cause of the rest is unknown. V, J and clone size reflect that table, while D and trimming were determined from the DNA. The sample profile shows 2 million to 2.5 million clones; around 96% of them were found once. Roughly 1% of the sample lies in the top ten.

CD8 naive samples were CD45RO-negative cells positively selected for CCR7, giving a CD45RA+CCR7+ population that excluded TemRA cells. Donors were healthy HIV-negative adults with no recently reported acute infections or vaccinations. Every donor was a Caucasian adult residing in Nashville, Tennessee, USA. Blood was collected by leukapheresis, and PBMCs were isolated by Ficoll-Histopaque density gradient centrifugation and then cryopreserved in liquid nitrogen vapor phase. Purity and quantity of every magnetically sorted T cell population were checked by analytical flow cytometry. From each sorted fraction, genomic DNA was isolated and quantified by UV absorbance on a Nanodrop 2000c. Trimming at the junction amounts to 2 bases on V and 0 bases on J, and the germline ends lie 5 bases apart. The CDR3 measures 14 amino acids from cysteine to phenylalanine. The kept DNA is CDR3 alone, 42 bases in frame from the first base. Looking up the germline V gene yields CDR1 MNHNS and CDR2 SASEGT.

In the case of this clone: The target of this receptor is not known. No qualities accompany the bases; no much larger clone lies one base away.

The sample was naive CD8+ T cells sorted from blood. Sample cell subset or site, as interpreted from the label and publication: CD45RA+CCR7+. Here the chain combines TRBV6-1 and TRBJ1-3; the D gene is unclear. The source of this sequence is a man aged 18 to 29 in good health. Here the CDR3 is given as CASSEIGSGNTIYF. The nucleotide sequence is TGTGCCAGCAGTGAAATCGGCTCTGGAAACACCATATATTTT.